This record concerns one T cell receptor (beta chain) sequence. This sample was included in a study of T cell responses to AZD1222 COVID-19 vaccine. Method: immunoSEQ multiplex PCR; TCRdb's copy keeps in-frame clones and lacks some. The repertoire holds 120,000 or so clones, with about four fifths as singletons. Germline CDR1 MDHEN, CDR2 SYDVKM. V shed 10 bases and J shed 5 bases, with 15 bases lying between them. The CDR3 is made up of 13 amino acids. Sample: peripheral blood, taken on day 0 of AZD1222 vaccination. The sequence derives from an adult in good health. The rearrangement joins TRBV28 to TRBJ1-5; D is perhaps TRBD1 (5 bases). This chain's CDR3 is CATVSGSHQPQHF. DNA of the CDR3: TGTGCCACCGTTTCAGGGAGTCATCAGCCCCAGCATTTT.